In its sample, the clone carrying this T cell receptor (beta chain) was seen once. Its target is unknown. The CDR3 consists of 13 residues. Between the trimmed V and J ends, which lost 6 bases and 7 bases, there was a span of 18 bases. Germline values: CDR1 SQVTM, CDR2 ANQGSEA. Noted treatment: 15 to 20 received Ad26.COV2.S at low or high dose, single or two shots; 5 received placebo; per-sample allocation not given. After the first vaccine or placebo injection, samples were drawn on day 63. The data were obtained in a study of Ad26.COV2.S vaccination and SARS-CoV-2 variants. In the study overall: Trial arm assignment for the donor was COV1001 Ad26.COV2.S.

Study findings and constraints: Measurements of TCR breadth and depth may have given underestimates of the total T cell responses. Recipients of either vaccine or placebo displayed similar breadth of non-spike TCRs. Following vaccination, spike-specific CD8+ and CD4+ T cell responses reportedly exhibited substantial breadth.

The method was immunoSEQ multiplex PCR; TCRdb's version includes in-frame clones alone and lacks a portion of them. The table records roughly 700,000 clones, roughly 90% of them present only once. The starting material was peripheral blood, obtained in a trial of Ad26.COV2.S vaccine versus placebo. The sequence was obtained from a person aged 18-60 years who received the Ad26.COV2.S COVID-19 vaccine or a placebo. The J gene is TRBJ1-2, the V gene TRBV29-1; a weak D match, TRBD1 (6 bases). CDR3 region: CSVGPGGPRGYTF. The CDR3 coding sequence is TGCAGCGTCGGCCCTGGGGGCCCTCGTGGCTACACCTTC. The full variable domain, rest sourced from reference TRBV29-1 and TRBJ1-2, is SAVISQKPSRDICQRGTSLTIQCQVDSQVTMMFWYRQQPGQSLTLIATANQGSEATYESGFVIDKFPISRPNLTFSTLTVSNMSPEDSSIYLCSVGPGGPRGYTFGSGTRLTVV.